This T cell receptor (beta chain) was captured by sequencing in a study of CD8 T cells in Susac syndrome. The T cells that were sequenced for TCR beta were CD8+ and CD4+ cells from blood. Healthy donors served as age- and sex-matched controls. The CD8+ and CD4+ T cells were isolated magnetically using a negative isolation approach, whereas the TEMRA cells were enriched by FACS. The germline gives CDR1 KGHSH, CDR2 LQKENI. The V and J ends lost 0 bases and 4 bases, in that order; junction bases with no gene match: 5. This CDR3 is 15 amino acids long. An amount of RNA that ranged from roughly 0.45 to 1 ug was reverse transcribed with random hexamers. The TCR beta CDR3 was amplified by immunoSEQ multiplex PCR across 54 Vbeta, 13 Jbeta. A single record per CDR3 protein comes from TCRdb applying MiXCR to the immunoSEQ multiplex PCR reads. Of over 100,000 distinct CDR3 sequences in the sample, about 93% were seen once.

Sequenced: CD4+ T cells from PBMCs. The chain is built from TRBV18 and TRBJ2-7, with 8 bases that match TRBD2. The receptor comes from a human donor in good health. CDR3 region: CASSPPSGGGYEQYF. CDR3 DNA: TGTGCCAGCTCACCACCGTCCGGCGGGGGGTACGAGCAGTACTTC.